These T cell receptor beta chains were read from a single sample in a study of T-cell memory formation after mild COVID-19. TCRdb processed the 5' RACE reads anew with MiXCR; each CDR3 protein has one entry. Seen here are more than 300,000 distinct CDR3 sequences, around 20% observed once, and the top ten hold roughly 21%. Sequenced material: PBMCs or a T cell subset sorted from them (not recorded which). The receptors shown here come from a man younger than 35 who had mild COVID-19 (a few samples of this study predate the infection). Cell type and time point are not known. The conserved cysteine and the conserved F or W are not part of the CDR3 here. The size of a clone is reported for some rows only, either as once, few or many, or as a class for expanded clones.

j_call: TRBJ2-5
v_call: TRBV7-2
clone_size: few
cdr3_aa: ASSHWTGRKETQY

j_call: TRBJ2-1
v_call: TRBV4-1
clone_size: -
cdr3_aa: ASSDPGQGFYEQF

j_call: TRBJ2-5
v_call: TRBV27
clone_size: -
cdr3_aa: ASKGGRWQETQY

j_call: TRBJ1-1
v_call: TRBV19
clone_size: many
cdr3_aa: ASSISSGTEAF

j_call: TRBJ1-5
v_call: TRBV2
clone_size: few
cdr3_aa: ASSEGGRGQPQH

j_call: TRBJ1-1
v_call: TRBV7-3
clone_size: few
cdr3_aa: ASSLGRWTEAF

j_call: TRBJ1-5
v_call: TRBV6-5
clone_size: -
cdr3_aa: ASSLLGVQPQH

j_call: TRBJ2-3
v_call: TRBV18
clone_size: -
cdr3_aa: ASQGLAEITDTQY

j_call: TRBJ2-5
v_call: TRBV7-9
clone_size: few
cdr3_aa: ASSFRGSEEETQY

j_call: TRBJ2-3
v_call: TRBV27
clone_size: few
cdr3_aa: ASSRLGITDTQY

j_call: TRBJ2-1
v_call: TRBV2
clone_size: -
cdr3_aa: ASSESNEQF

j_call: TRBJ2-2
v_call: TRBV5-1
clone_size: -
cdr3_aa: ASRQGQNTGELF

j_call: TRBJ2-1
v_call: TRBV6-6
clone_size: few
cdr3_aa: ASTSGPSSYNEQF

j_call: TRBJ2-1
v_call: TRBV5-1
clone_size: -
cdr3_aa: ASSLDVAGEQF

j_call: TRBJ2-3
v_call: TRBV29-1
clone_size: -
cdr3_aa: SVARGLVPDTQY

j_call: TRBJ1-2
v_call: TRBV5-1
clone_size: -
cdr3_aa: ASSVDGYGYT

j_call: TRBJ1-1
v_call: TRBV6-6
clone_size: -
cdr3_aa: ASSYSPEGMNTEAF

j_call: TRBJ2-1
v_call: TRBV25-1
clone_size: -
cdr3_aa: ASARTSVNEQF

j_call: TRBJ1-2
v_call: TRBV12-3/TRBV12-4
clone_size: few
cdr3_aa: ASTLLRGGYT

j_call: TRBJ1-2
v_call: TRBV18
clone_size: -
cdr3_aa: ASSPELQGSYGYT

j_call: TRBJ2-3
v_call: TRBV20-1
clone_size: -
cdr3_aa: SARGGRTDTQY

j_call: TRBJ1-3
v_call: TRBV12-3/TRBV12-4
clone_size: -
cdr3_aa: ATTGGMRNTIY

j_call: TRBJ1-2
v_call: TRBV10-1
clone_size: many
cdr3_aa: ASSESGTYGYT

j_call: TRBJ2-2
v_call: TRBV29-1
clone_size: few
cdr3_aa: SVLTGENTGELF

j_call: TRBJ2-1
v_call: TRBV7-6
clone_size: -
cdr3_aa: ASSLESPRVIPYNEQF

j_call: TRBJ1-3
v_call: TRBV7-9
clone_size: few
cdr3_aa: ASSSGEVPRNTIY

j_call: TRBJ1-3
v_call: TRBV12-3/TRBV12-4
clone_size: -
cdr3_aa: ASSTTGDTIY

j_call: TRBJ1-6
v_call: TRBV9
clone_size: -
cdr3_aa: ASSVGHPRGSPLN

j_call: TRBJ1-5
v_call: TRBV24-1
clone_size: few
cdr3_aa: ATSDWGQGHPVVGNQPQH

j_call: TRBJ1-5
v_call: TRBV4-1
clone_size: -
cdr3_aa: ASSHRTVSNQPQH

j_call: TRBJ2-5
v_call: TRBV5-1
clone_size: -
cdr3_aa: ASSSTGQETQY

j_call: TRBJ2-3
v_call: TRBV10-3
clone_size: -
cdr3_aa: AIGTSTDTQY

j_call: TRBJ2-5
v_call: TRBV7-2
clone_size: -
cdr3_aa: ASSNRDIETQY

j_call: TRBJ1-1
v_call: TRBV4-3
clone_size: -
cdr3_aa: ASSQERGELNTEAF

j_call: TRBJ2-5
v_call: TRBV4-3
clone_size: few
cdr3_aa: ASSPRPYQETQY